These T cell receptor beta chains were read from a single sample in a study of blood T cell repertoires in COVID-19. The repertoire was sequenced with immunoSEQ multiplex PCR; TCRdb's copy has only in-frame clones and lacks some. This sample has more than 350,000 clones, with roughly 90% found just once. The material sequenced was peripheral blood. These receptors came from a woman in her thirties with COVID-19, enrolled during active disease. The CDR3 runs from the conserved cysteine through the conserved F or W. D genes are given only for firm matches. Some rows have no size entry. The others give once, few or many, or a class for an expanded clone.

>.|TRBV7-2|.|TRBJ1-5
TGTGCCAGCAGCCCGGACAGAGATCAGCCCCAGCATTTT
CASSPDRDQPQHF
>TRBD2|TRBV7-2|once|TRBJ2-3
TGTGCCAGCAGCCCCGGACTAGCGGGAGTTGCGGATACGCAGTATTTT
CASSPGLAGVADTQYF
>TRBD2|TRBV7-9|.|TRBJ2-1
TGTGCCAGCAGCTTACCGATCCTAGCGGGGGGTTACAATGAGCAGTTCTTC
CASSLPILAGGYNEQFF
>.|TRBV7-9|few|TRBJ2-2
TGTGCCAGCACCTCATTTGAGGAGTTCACCGGGGAGCTGTTTTTT
CASTSFEEFTGELFF
>.|TRBV7-9|.|TRBJ1-1
TGTGCCAGCAGTTACACAACGAACACTGAAGCTTTCTTT
CASSYTTNTEAFF
>TRBD1|TRBV7-8|.|TRBJ2-2
TGTGCCAGCAGCTCCCGGGACAGCGCGCGCGGGGAGCTGTTTTTT
CASSSRDSARGELFF
>.|TRBV7-9|.|TRBJ1-1
TGTGCCAGCAGCTTAAACGCAGGGGCGCAAACTGAAGCTTTCTTT
CASSLNAGAQTEAFF
>.|TRBV28|.|TRBJ1-5
TGTGCCAGCAGTAGCCCGGGGGATCATCAGCCCCAGCATTTT
CASSSPGDHQPQHF
>.|TRBV7-6|.|TRBJ2-1
TGTGCCAGCAGCCCAACTATGGGCTCCTACAATGAGCAGTTCTTC
CASSPTMGSYNEQFF
>TRBD2|TRBV4-3|once|TRBJ2-1
TGCGCCAGCAGCCGGGGACTAGCGGGAGGGCCAAGAGAGCAGTTCTTC
CASSRGLAGGPREQFF
>.|TRBV6-4|.|TRBJ1-1
TGTGCCAGCAGTGCCGGGGGGTACACTGAAGCTTTCTTT
CASSAGGYTEAFF
>.|TRBV7-9|.|TRBJ1-5
TGTGCCAGCAGTAGGGAGGATCAGCCCCAGCATTTT
CASSREDQPQHF
>TRBD2|TRBV27|.|TRBJ2-1
TGTGCCAGCAGTGCGGGACTAGCGGGAGGGCAAAATGAGCAGTTCTTC
CASSAGLAGGQNEQFF
>.|TRBV2|.|TRBJ2-1
TGTGCCAGCAGTGAAAGGGGCTACAATGAGCAGTTCTTC
CASSERGYNEQFF
>.|TRBV11-2|once|TRBJ2-2
TGTGCCAGCAGCTTATCTGCGGACACCGGGGAGCTGTTTTTT
CASSLSADTGELFF
>TRBD2|TRBV4-3|.|TRBJ2-3
TGCGCCAGCAGCCAAATGGGACTAGCGACAGATACGCAGTATTTT
CASSQMGLATDTQYF
>.|TRBV24-1|.|TRBJ2-3
TGTGCCACCAGCGACAGAATCTCAGATACGCAGTATTTT
CATSDRISDTQYF
>TRBD1|TRBV2|.|TRBJ2-3
TGTGCCAACCTCGGACAGGGCTCCCGGGATACGCAGTATTTT
CANLGQGSRDTQYF
>.|TRBV7-2|few|TRBJ2-1
TGTGCCAGCAGCTTGAGGGGACTCCAACGGGATGAGCAGTTCTTC
CASSLRGLQRDEQFF
>.|TRBV12-3/TRBV12-4|.|TRBJ1-5
TGTGCCAGCAGTTCCTCAGGGAATCAGCCCCAGCATTTT
CASSSSGNQPQHF
>.|TRBV28|.|TRBJ1-2
TGTGCCAGCAGTCCATTTATAGGAAACAGGCGGGGGGACTATGGCTACACCTTC
CASSPFIGNRRGDYGYTF
>TRBD2|TRBV10-1|.|TRBJ2-1
TGCGCCAGCAGTGACTATAGCGGGAACCGGAATGAGCAGTTCTTC
CASSDYSGNRNEQFF
>.|TRBV12-3/TRBV12-4|.|TRBJ1-2
TGTGCCAGCAGTGGGCCCGACTATGGCTACACCTTC
CASSGPDYGYTF
>TRBD2|TRBV2|.|TRBJ2-1
TGTGCCAGCAGTGGGGGGGGGTCCCCTCCCTATAGGTACTATGAGCAGTTCTTC
CASSGGGSPPYRYYEQFF
>.|TRBV5-4|.|TRBJ2-5
TGTGCCAGCAGCTGGGAAGGGGTTGGCGAGACCCAGTACTTC
CASSWEGVGETQYF
>TRBD2|TRBV6-5|.|TRBJ2-3
TGTGCCAGCACCAAAAGGCGGGGGAGCACAGATACGCAGTATTTT
CASTKRRGSTDTQYF